Listed below are T cell receptor beta chains from one sample, sequenced in a study of blood T cell repertoires in COVID-19. Produced via immunoSEQ multiplex PCR; TCRdb's table is partial and in-frame only. The sample includes hundreds of thousands of clones, approximately 90% of them seen just once. Sequencing used peripheral blood. The receptors were gathered from a woman younger than 45 with acute or convalescent COVID-19. The conserved cysteine and the conserved F or W are not part of the CDR3 here. The order of the fields is J gene, V gene, clone size, CDR3 protein. Size is omitted from some rows. Given values are once, few, many or a class for expanded clones.

TRBJ1-6,TRBV30,NA,AGGGPTAYNSPLH
TRBJ1-1,TRBV6-5,NA,ASNRVGRGTEAF
TRBJ1-2,TRBV5-1,NA,ASSTNRGNNYGYT
TRBJ2-7,TRBV5-6,NA,ASSPGTSAYEQY
TRBJ2-1,TRBV7-8,NA,ASSSTSGGFNEQF
TRBJ2-5,TRBV28,NA,ASSTSQSGETQY
TRBJ1-2,TRBV7-9,NA,ASSTGGSGYT
TRBJ1-4,TRBV25-1,few,ASSTQGGARGEKLF
TRBJ1-4,TRBV7-9,NA,ASTLGGRSEKLF
TRBJ1-2,TRBV24-1,NA,ATSAPGQGASGYT
TRBJ2-3,TRBV19,NA,ASSIGTGPPGDTQY
TRBJ2-7,TRBV7-3,NA,ASSLSSGYEQY
TRBJ1-4,TRBV28,NA,ASSSFFDRDNEKLF
TRBJ2-1,TRBV7-2,NA,ASSSKRGVSNEQF
TRBJ1-2,TRBV9,once,ASSAGTGSFGYT
TRBJ2-5,TRBV4-2,NA,ASSQDRGAGGLIQTQY
TRBJ2-2,TRBV12-3/TRBV12-4,NA,ASSQSGELF
TRBJ1-5,TRBV30,NA,AWSDGRGRISSNQPQH
TRBJ2-7,TRBV7-2,few,ASSLAFRTYEQY
TRBJ2-7,TRBV7-9,NA,ASSLGPAGVNEQY
TRBJ1-1,TRBV4-1,few,ASSPMEVGGTEAF
TRBJ2-3,TRBV2,NA,ASSEAGTSTDTQY
TRBJ2-1,TRBV11-2,NA,ASSLARTAILGQF